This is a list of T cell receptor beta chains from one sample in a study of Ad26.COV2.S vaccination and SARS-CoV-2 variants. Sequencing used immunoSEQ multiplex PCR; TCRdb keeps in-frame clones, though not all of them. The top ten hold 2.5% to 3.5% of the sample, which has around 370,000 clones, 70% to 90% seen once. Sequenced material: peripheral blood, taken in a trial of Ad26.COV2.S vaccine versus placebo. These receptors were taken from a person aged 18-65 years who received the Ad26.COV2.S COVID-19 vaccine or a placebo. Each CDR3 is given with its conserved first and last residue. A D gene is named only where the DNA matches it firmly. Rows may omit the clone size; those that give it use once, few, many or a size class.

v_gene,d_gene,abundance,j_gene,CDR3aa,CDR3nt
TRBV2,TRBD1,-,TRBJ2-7,CASRTDRAGYEQYF,TGTGCCAGCAGAACGGACAGGGCGGGATACGAGCAGTACTTC
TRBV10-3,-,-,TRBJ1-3,CAIGTETGNTIYF,TGTGCCATCGGGACTGAGACTGGAAACACCATATATTTT
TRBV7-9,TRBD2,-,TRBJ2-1,CASSYAGGPHNEQFF,TGTGCCAGCAGCTATGCGGGGGGGCCCCACAATGAGCAGTTCTTC
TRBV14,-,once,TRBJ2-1,CASSPLPAMEQFF,TGTGCCAGCAGCCCCCTCCCGGCTATGGAGCAGTTCTTC
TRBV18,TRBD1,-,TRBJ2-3,CASSPPPRGTDTQYF,TGTGCCAGCTCACCACCTCCCAGGGGGACAGATACGCAGTATTTT
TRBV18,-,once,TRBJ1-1,CASSPQLGAGSDTEAFF,TGTGCCAGCTCACCACAGTTAGGGGCCGGAAGCGACACTGAAGCTTTCTTT
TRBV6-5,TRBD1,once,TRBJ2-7,CASMPGQGANEQYF,TGTGCCAGCATGCCGGGACAGGGGGCCAACGAGCAGTACTTC
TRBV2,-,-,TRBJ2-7,CASSDMKSSYEQYF,TGTGCCAGCAGCGATATGAAGAGCTCCTACGAGCAGTACTTC
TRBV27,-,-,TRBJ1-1,CASSFGAINTEAFF,TGTGCCAGCAGTTTCGGGGCGATCAACACTGAAGCTTTCTTT
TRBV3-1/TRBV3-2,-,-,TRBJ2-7,CASSQGDEQYF,TGTGCCAGCAGCCAAGGAGACGAGCAGTACTTC
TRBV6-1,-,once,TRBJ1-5,CASSEAQGTQPQHF,TGTGCCAGCAGTGAAGCGCAGGGAACTCAGCCCCAGCATTTT
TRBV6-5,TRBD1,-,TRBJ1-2,CASSLQGIGGYTF,TGTGCCAGCAGCCTACAGGGGATAGGTGGCTACACCTTC
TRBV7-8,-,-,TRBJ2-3,CASSLGGWTDTQYF,TGTGCCAGCAGCTTAGGGGGGTGGACAGATACGCAGTATTTT
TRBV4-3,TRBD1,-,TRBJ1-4,CASSQSGTGRLEKLFF,TGCGCCAGCAGCCAATCCGGGACAGGGAGACTTGAAAAACTGTTTTTT
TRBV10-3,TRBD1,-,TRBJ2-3,CAISDPRDRGRDTQYF,TGTGCCATCAGTGATCCTCGGGACAGGGGGAGGGATACGCAGTATTTT
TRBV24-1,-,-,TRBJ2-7,CATYGDEQYF,TGTGCCACCTACGGGGACGAGCAGTACTTC
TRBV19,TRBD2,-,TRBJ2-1,CASSMVSGDEQFF,TGTGCCAGTAGTATGGTAAGCGGGGATGAGCAGTTCTTC
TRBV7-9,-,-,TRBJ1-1,CASSLLLGDTEAFF,TGTGCCAGCAGCTTACTTTTGGGCGACACTGAAGCTTTCTTT
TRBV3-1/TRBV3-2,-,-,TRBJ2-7,CASSQEWDWTGEQYF,TGTGCCAGCAGCCAAGAGTGGGACTGGACCGGCGAGCAGTACTTC
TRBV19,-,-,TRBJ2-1,CASSTPYFGNEQFF,TGTGCCAGTAGTACCCCCTACTTCGGCAATGAGCAGTTCTTC
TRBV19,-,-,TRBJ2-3,CASRDWTSTDTQYF,TGTGCCAGTAGAGACTGGACTAGCACAGATACGCAGTATTTT
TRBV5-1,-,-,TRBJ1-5,CASSDDSNQPQHF,TGCGCCAGCAGCGATGACAGTAATCAGCCCCAGCATTTT
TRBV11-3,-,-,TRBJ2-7,CASSRSAGANYEQYF,TGTGCCAGCAGCCGCTCGGCAGGGGCGAACTACGAGCAGTACTTC
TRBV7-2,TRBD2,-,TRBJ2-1,CASSMLAGVSNEQFF,TGTGCCAGCAGCATGCTAGCGGGAGTATCAAATGAGCAGTTCTTC
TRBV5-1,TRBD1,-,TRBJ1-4,CASSLRQGDEKLFF,TGCGCCAGCAGCTTGCGTCAGGGGGATGAAAAACTGTTTTTT
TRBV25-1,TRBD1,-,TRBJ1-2,CASSPRDRGRVYGYTF,TGTGCCAGCAGTCCCCGGGACAGGGGGCGAGTTTATGGCTACACCTTC
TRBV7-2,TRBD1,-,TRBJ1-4,CASSFDRGNEKLFF,TGTGCCAGCAGCTTCGACAGGGGAAATGAAAAACTGTTTTTT
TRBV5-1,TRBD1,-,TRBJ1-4,CASSTGDTTNEKLFF,TGCGCCAGCAGTACAGGGGACACAACTAATGAAAAACTGTTTTTT
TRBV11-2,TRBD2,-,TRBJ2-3,CASSLVGLAGGVTQYF,TGTGCCAGCAGCTTAGTAGGACTAGCGGGGGGTGTGACGCAGTATTTT
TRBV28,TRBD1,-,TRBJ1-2,CASSPGQGALGYGYTF,TGTGCCAGCAGCCCTGGGCAGGGGGCTTTGGGGTATGGCTACACCTTC
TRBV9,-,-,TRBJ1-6,CASSVGETGYNSPLHF,TGTGCCAGCAGCGTAGGCGAGACAGGCTATAATTCACCCCTCCACTTT
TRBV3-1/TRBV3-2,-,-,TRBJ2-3,CASSQLGSQYF,TGTGCCAGCAGCCAACTCGGATCGCAGTATTTT
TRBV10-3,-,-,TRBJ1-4,CAISEWGEKLFF,TGTGCCATCAGTGAGTGGGGTGAAAAACTGTTTTTT
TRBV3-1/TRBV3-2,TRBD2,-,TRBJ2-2,CASSLVQQRGRNGELFF,TGTGCCAGCAGCCTCGTACAGCAGCGGGGGCGGAACGGGGAGCTGTTTTTT
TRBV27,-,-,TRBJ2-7,CASTQGNEQYF,TGTGCCAGCACCCAGGGGAACGAGCAGTACTTC
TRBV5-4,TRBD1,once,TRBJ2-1,CASSLAGQGYPNEQFF,TGTGCCAGCAGCTTGGCCGGACAGGGGTACCCCAATGAGCAGTTCTTC
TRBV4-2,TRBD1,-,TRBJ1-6,CASSRRQGGPDNSPLHF,TGTGCCAGCAGCCGAAGACAGGGCGGCCCCGATAATTCACCCCTCCACTTT
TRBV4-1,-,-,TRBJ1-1,CASSGRPPGDTEAFF,TGCGCCAGCAGCGGACGGCCGCCCGGGGACACTGAAGCTTTCTTT
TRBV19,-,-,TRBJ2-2,CASSIVGRGNTGELFF,TGTGCCAGTAGTATAGTCGGGCGCGGGAACACCGGGGAGCTGTTTTTT
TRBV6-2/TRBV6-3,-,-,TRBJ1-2,CASSYTNYGYTF,TGTGCCAGCAGTTACACTAACTATGGCTACACCTTC
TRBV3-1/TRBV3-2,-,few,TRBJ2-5,CASREYGRTQYF,TGTGCCAGCAGGGAATATGGGAGGACCCAGTACTTC
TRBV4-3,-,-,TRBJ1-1,CASRSTGQGSEAFF,TGCGCCAGCAGAAGTACGGGACAAGGCTCTGAAGCTTTCTTT
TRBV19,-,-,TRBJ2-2,CASRPGLNTGELFF,TGTGCCAGTAGGCCGGGACTTAACACCGGGGAGCTGTTTTTT
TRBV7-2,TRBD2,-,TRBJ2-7,CASSLVSSGYEQYF,TGTGCCAGCAGCCTTGTATCTAGCGGCTACGAGCAGTACTTC
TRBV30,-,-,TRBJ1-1,CAWTKDVNTEAFF,TGTGCCTGGACCAAGGACGTGAACACTGAAGCTTTCTTT
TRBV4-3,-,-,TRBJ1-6,CASSPEPSYNSPLHF,TGCGCCAGCAGCCCCGAGCCCTCCTATAATTCACCCCTCCACTTT
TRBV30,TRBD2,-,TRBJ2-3,CAWGISGRMGTDTQYF,TGTGCCTGGGGGATAAGCGGGAGGATGGGGACGGATACGCAGTATTTT
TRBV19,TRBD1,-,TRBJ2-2,CASRPGGTGELFF,TGTGCCAGTAGGCCAGGGGGCACCGGGGAGCTGTTTTTT
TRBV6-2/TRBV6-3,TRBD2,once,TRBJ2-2,CASSFLAGPGELFF,TGTGCCAGCAGTTTTCTAGCGGGACCCGGGGAGCTGTTTTTT
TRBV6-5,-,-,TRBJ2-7,CASSYGFVGGGEQYF,TGTGCCAGCAGTTACGGTTTTGTCGGGGGCGGCGAGCAGTACTTC
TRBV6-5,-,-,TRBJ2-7,CASTPLRERGYEQYF,TGTGCCAGCACCCCCCTGCGGGAAAGAGGCTACGAGCAGTACTTC
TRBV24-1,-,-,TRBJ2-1,CAIGGVGRNNEQFF,TGTGCCATAGGGGGAGTTGGACGGAACAATGAGCAGTTCTTC
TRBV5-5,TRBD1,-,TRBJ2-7,CASTTGPVGQGESYEQYF,TGTGCCAGCACCACCGGGCCGGTGGGACAGGGGGAATCCTACGAGCAGTACTTC
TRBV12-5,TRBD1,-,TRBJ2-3,CASGTGTGDDRDTQYF,TGTGCTAGTGGTACCGGGACAGGTGATGACCGAGATACGCAGTATTTT
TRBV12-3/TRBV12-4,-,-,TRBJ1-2,CASSFGGGGIGTF,TGTGCCAGCAGTTTTGGGGGCGGGGGTATCGGCACCTTC